Presented here are 27 T cell receptor beta chains from one specimen sequenced in a study of T-cell memory formation after mild COVID-19. TCRdb independently ran MiXCR on the 5' RACE reads; one entry per CDR3 protein. The table lists about 400,000 distinct CDR3 sequences, about 22% of them singletons. Material for sequencing was PBMCs or a T cell subset sorted from them (not recorded which). These receptors all stem from an adult woman who had mild COVID-19 (a few samples of this study predate the infection). Cell type and time point are not known.

The V gene is TRBV6-1, the J gene TRBJ2-3; the D gene is possibly TRBD1 (5 bases). Germline CDR1 MNHNS, CDR2 SASEGT. There are 14 residues in the CDR3. V was trimmed by 3 bases and J by 2 bases, leaving 9 bases between them. Written as DNA, the CDR3 is TGTGCCAGCAGTGAGGACACATACACAGATACGCAGTATTTT. The encoded protein is CASSEDTYTDTQYF.

CDR3 in amino acids: CASSPPRGAGRDEQFF. Written as DNA, the CDR3 is TGTGCCAGCAGCCCCCCTCGTGGAGCGGGACGGGATGAGCAGTTCTTC. This chain joins TRBV5-5 and TRBJ2-1, with 7 bases that match TRBD2. The trim removed 4 bases at V and 8 bases at J, leaving 15 bases unmatched. CDR3 length: 16 residues. The germline gives CDR1 SGHKS, CDR2 YYEKEE (reference sequence).

This clonotype has a handful of counts. V and J are TRBV24-1 and TRBJ2-1, with D maybe TRBD1 (6 bases). Trimming left V 4 bases short and J 8 bases short, with 14 bases between. Germline V gene sequence: CDR1 KGHDR, CDR2 SFDVKD. The CDR3 totals 14 residues. The DNA of the CDR3 is TGTGCCACCAGTGACCGACTACAGGGCGATGAGCAGTTCTTC. Amino acids: CATSDRLQGDEQFF.

This rearrangement joins TRBV5-6 to TRBJ2-1; 10 bases are shared with TRBD2. The length of the CDR3 is 13 residues. V was pared by 2 bases and J by 9 bases, with 2 bases of the junction left unmatched. Looked up from germline, CDR1 is SGHDT and CDR2 is YYEEEE. CDR3 DNA sequence: TGTGCCAGCAGCTTTGAGCGGGGGGGTGAGCAGTTCTTC. This translates into CASSFERGGEQFF. Together with reference TRBV5-6 and TRBJ2-1, the CDR3 gives the full variable domain: DAGVTQSPTHLIKTRGQQVTLRCSPKSGHDTVSWYQQALGQGPQFIFQYYEEEERQRGNFPDRFSGHQFPNYSSELNVNALLLGDSALYLCASSFERGGEQFFGPGTRLTVL.

This clonotype was detected only a few times. The genes are TRBV24-1 and TRBJ2-2; D is unclear. Trimming took 1 base from V and 1 from J, leaving 9 bases between them. The CDR3 runs to 16 residues. Germline V gene data show CDR1 as KGHDR and CDR2 as SFDVKD. The CDR3 spells CATSDFSLRNTGELFF. The CDR3 DNA reads TGTGCCACCAGTGATTTCTCTTTAAGGAACACCGGGGAGCTGTTTTTT.

This clonotype was found a few times. V is TRBV12-3 or TRBV12-4 and J is TRBJ2-3; 9 bases line up with TRBD2. Trimming removed 3 bases from V and 6 bases from J; junction bases left unmatched: 10. The CDR3 covers 16 residues. The CDR3, as DNA: TGTGCCAGCAGTTTGAGACTAGCGGTACCCACCGATACGCAGTATTTT. Translated, it gives CASSLRLAVPTDTQYF.

In this sample, this clonotype turned up a few times. The chain uses TRBV24-1 and TRBJ2-5, with 8 bases fitting TRBD1. Losses at the gene ends were 7 bases for V and 1 base for J; bases not matched to a gene: 7. CDR3 length: 15 amino acids. Per the germline V gene, CDR1 is KGHDR and CDR2 is SFDVKD. The CDR3 nucleotides are TGTGCCACCAGCCCAGGACAGGGACCCCAAGAGACCCAGTACTTC. Translated: CATSPGQGPQETQYF.

This clonotype was seen more than once but under ten times. At one boundary the junction diverges from the germline segment, which might be a read error. This sequence joins TRBV27 and TRBJ1-4; TRBD1 is a possible D gene (5 bases). Per germline, CDR1 MNHEY and CDR2 SMNVEV (reference sequence). The CDR3 consists of 13 residues. As DNA, the CDR3 is TGTGCCAGCAGTTTCCCCCCGGGGCCGGATCATGAATTT. Its protein is CASSFPPGPDHEF.

This clonotype was seen more than once but under ten times. In DNA, the CDR3 is TGTGCCAGCAGTTTCCAGGGACTAGTCACCGGGGAGCTGTTTTTT. Its translation: CASSFQGLVTGELFF. J is TRBJ2-2 and V is TRBV6-5; 8 bases fit TRBD2. J was trimmed by 4 bases and V by 4 bases; bases with no gene match: 5. Looked up from germline, CDR1 is MNHEY and CDR2 is SVGAGI. CDR3 length equals 15 residues.

This clonotype was seen at least ten times. V usage is TRBV4-3 and J usage is TRBJ2-7; TRBD1 aligns across 7 bases. In germline, CDR1 is LGHNA, CDR2 YSLEER. This CDR3 has 15 amino acids. The V gene end was trimmed by 0 bases and the J gene end by 2 bases; junction bases not matched to a gene: 4. CDR3 protein: CASSQEGQGAYEQYF. In nucleotides, the CDR3 is TGCGCCAGCAGCCAAGAAGGTCAGGGGGCCTACGAGCAGTACTTC.

This clonotype was recorded many times. The rearrangement links TRBV12-3 or TRBV12-4 to TRBJ1-6; D remains ambiguous. The CDR3 is made up of 13 amino acids. V was trimmed by 6 bases and J by 6 bases, leaving 9 bases between them. Here the CDR3 DNA reads TGTGCCAGCAGCCCCCAGCCTAATTCACCCCTCCACTTT. This codes for CASSPQPNSPLHF.

This clonotype was seen more than once but under ten times. The chain links TRBV6-2 or TRBV6-3 to TRBJ2-5, with 10 bases lining up with TRBD1. From germline, CDR1 is MNHEY and CDR2 SVGEGT. V was clipped by 0 bases and J by 6 bases; unmatched bases: 19. There are 20 residues in the CDR3. The CDR3 nucleotides are TGTGCCAGCAGTTACTCGATTACGGGGACCTGGGACAGGGGAGGGAAGACCCAGTACTTC. This translates into CASSYSITGTWDRGGKTQYF.

The V gene is TRBV5-6, the J gene TRBJ1-2; D call uncertain. This CDR3 has 14 residues. Germline CDR1 SGHDT, CDR2 YYEEEE. Trimming stripped 1 base from V and 3 bases from J, with 10 bases between. For the CDR3, the DNA is TGTGCCAGCAGCTTGCAAGGCAGATACTATGGCTACACCTTC. Translated: CASSLQGRYYGYTF.

This clonotype showed up just a few times. The chain recombines TRBV5-8 with TRBJ1-2; a weak D match, TRBD1 (5 bases). The CDR3 extends over 13 amino acids. V lost 2 bases and J lost 7, with 12 bases in between. The germline gives CDR1 SGHTS, CDR2 YDEGEE. The CDR3 loop is CASSLNRHGGYTF. CDR3 nucleotides: TGTGCCAGCAGCTTAAACAGGCACGGTGGCTACACCTTC.

The CDR3 loop is CASSSESYGGPGNEQFF. The CDR3 DNA reads TGTGCCAGCAGCAGCGAAAGTTACGGGGGGCCGGGGAATGAGCAGTTCTTC. V usage is TRBV7-9 and J usage is TRBJ2-1, with a possible D match to TRBD2 (7 bases). The CDR3 consists of 17 residues. Per the germline V gene, CDR1 is SEHNR and CDR2 is FQNEAQ (reference sequence). Trimming stripped 5 bases from V and 7 bases from J, with 24 bases between.

V gene TRBV5-1 combines with J gene TRBJ2-1; 12 bases map to TRBD2. The length of the CDR3 is 16 residues. Losses at the gene ends were 4 bases for V and 5 bases for J; bases not matched to a gene: 7. Germline CDR1 SGHRS, CDR2 YFSETQ. In DNA form, the CDR3 reads TGCGCCAGCAGCCGAGGACTAGCGGGACGGAACAATGAGCAGTTCTTC. As protein: CASSRGLAGRNNEQFF.

The chain recombines TRBV7-6 with TRBJ1-1; a weak D match, TRBD1 (5 bases). The V and J ends lost 1 base and 0 bases respectively, with 15 bases between them. This CDR3 spans 17 amino acids. Germline loops: CDR1 SGHVS, CDR2 FNYEAQ. The CDR3 sequence is CASSLDPTATMNTEAFF. The CDR3, as DNA: TGTGCCAGCAGCTTAGACCCGACAGCTACCATGAACACTGAAGCTTTCTTT.

This clonotype was detected a few times. The J gene is TRBJ2-5, the V gene TRBV24-1, with D tentatively TRBD1 (5 bases). CDR1 and CDR2 (germline): KGHDR, SFDVKD. The germline V and J ends were trimmed by 1 base and 5 bases, with 13 bases remaining between them. The CDR3 spans 15 residues. This CDR3 is CATSDLVGRAETQYF. CDR3 nucleotides: TGTGCCACCAGTGATTTAGTCGGCAGGGCGGAGACCCAGTACTTC.

This clonotype was seen repeatedly, ten times or more. The genes are TRBV9 and TRBJ2-7; 9 nucleotides line up with TRBD1. CDR3 size: 16 residues. Germline values: CDR1 SGDLS, CDR2 YYNGEE. Trimming removed 4 bases from V and 4 bases from J; junction bases left unmatched: 12. CDR3: CASSLGEDRGSYEQYF. The CDR3 DNA follows: TGTGCCAGCAGCTTGGGGGAGGACAGGGGCTCATACGAGCAGTACTTC.

The genes are TRBV18 and TRBJ1-1; the D is unclear. Germline CDR1 is KGHSH and CDR2 is LQKENI. V shed 2 bases and J shed 7 bases, with 11 bases lying between them. There are 13 residues in the CDR3. CDR3 nucleotides: TGTGCCAGCTCACCAAGGGCCGCCGATGAAGCTTTCTTT. It codes for CASSPRAADEAFF.

This clonotype showed up just a few times. The V call is TRBV6-2 or TRBV6-3, the J call TRBJ2-7; D gene uncertain. The CDR3 is 12 residues long. The germline gives CDR1 MNHEY, CDR2 SVGEGT. Trimming took off 7 bases at V and 3 bases at J, with 10 bases between the two ends. In nucleotides, the CDR3 is TGTGCCAGCACTGATACGCGCTACGAGCAGTACTTC. It codes for CASTDTRYEQYF.

The chain employs TRBV24-1 and TRBJ2-1, with D perhaps being TRBD1 or TRBD2 (5 bases each). Trimming stripped 5 bases from V and 9 bases from J, with 10 bases between. This CDR3 has 12 residues. In germline, CDR1 is KGHDR, CDR2 SFDVKD. The CDR3 bases are TGTGCCACCAGTGGGGGGATGTCTGAGCAGTTCTTC. This codes for CATSGGMSEQFF.

The chain couples TRBV6-5 to TRBJ1-1; TRBD1 matches at 8 bases. V lost 7 bases to trimming and J lost 4 bases; unmatched junction nucleotides: 11. This CDR3 contains 15 residues. Looked up from germline, CDR1 is MNHEY and CDR2 is SVGAGI. Here the CDR3 reads CASKTDRVTGTEAFF. Here the CDR3 DNA reads TGTGCCAGCAAGACGGACAGGGTGACGGGCACTGAAGCTTTCTTT.

In nucleotides, the CDR3 is TGTGCCACCAAGGCGACCGACTCGAACACCGGGGAGCTGTTTTTT. It translates to CATKATDSNTGELFF. V is TRBV10-3 and J is TRBJ2-2, with D uncertain. The germline V and J ends were trimmed by 10 bases and 0 bases, with 15 bases remaining between them. Germline lookup yields CDR1 ENHRY and CDR2 SYGVKD. The CDR3 totals 15 residues.

This rearrangement joins TRBV2 to TRBJ2-1; the D call may be TRBD1 or TRBD2 (6 bases each). CDR1 and CDR2 (germline): SNHLY, FYNNEI. V was pared by 6 bases and J by 3 bases, with 18 bases between. This CDR3 contains 16 residues. CDR3 DNA sequence: TGTGCCAGCAGAACCCCCGGGGGACACTTCTACAATGAGCAGTTCTTC. Protein sequence: CASRTPGGHFYNEQFF.

By share, this clonotype counts as large. The V call is TRBV29-1, the J call TRBJ2-5, with 9 nucleotides matching TRBD1. This CDR3 contains 12 residues. Germline CDR1 SQVTM, CDR2 ANQGSEA. V shed 7 bases, J shed 5 bases, and the junction held 5 bases outside the gene matches. In DNA, the CDR3 is TGCAGCGCCACAGGGGGCAAGGAGACCCAGTACTTC. This sequence encodes CSATGGKETQYF.

This chain joins TRBV12-3 or TRBV12-4 and TRBJ2-7; 7 bases line up with TRBD1. There are 14 residues in the CDR3. Trimming took 7 bases from V and 3 from J; bases not matched to a gene: 9. CDR3 sequence: CASNPQGPIYEQYF. CDR3 DNA sequence: TGTGCCAGCAATCCACAGGGGCCAATCTACGAGCAGTACTTC.